This T cell receptor beta chain was found in a study of CD8+CD57+ T cells in acquired aplastic anemia. Across the whole study: Sorting CD4+ and CD8+ cells gave DNA averaging 3.2 ug. Study-wide points: Patients and controls shared roughly 30 CD8+ CDR3 sequences, which appeared highly expressed in patients and within their immunodominant clones. CD8+ Simpson's diversity did not differ significantly between patients and controls.

Patients sequenced had flow cytometry evidence of CD8+CD57+ cell expansion. The patients, all of them, had severe acquired aplastic anemia. Genomic DNA, the template, was used for profiling of the TCR beta VDJ and CDR3. TCRdb ran MiXCR on the reads and lists one entry per CDR3 protein. Of 150,000 to 200,000 distinct CDR3 sequences listed, less than 65% are singletons. In this sample, this clonotype turned up many times. Its antigen is unknown. CDR1 MGHRA and CDR2 YSYEKL come from the germline V gene. The CDR3 runs to 16 residues. V lost 3 bases and J 1 base, leaving 14 bases between the germline ends. Sequenced input: sorted CD4+, CD8+, or CD8+CD57+ T cells (not recorded which) from PBMCs. The sequence was collected from a human donor with aplastic anemia. The chain employs TRBV4-1 and TRBJ2-3; no clear D. The CDR3 spells CASSQLGRLGTDTQYF. The CDR3 DNA is TGCGCCAGCAGCCAGCTCGGGCGGTTGGGCACAGATACGCAGTATTTT.